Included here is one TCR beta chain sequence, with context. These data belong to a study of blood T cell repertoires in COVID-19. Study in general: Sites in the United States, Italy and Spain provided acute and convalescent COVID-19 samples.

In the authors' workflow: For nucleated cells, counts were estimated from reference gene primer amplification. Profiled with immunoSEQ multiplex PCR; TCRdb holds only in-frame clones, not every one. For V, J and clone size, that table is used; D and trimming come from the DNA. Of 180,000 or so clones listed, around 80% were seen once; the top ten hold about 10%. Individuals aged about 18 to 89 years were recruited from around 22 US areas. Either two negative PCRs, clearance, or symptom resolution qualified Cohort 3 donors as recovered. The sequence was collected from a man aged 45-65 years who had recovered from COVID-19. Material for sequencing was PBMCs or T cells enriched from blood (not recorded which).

CDR3 amino acids: CASRAEAGNTIYF. CDR3 in DNA: TGCGCCAGCAGGGCTGAGGCCGGAAACACCATATATTTT. J is TRBJ1-3 and V is TRBV5-1; D is uncertain. The V gene's germline CDR1 is SGHRS and CDR2 YFSETQ. V shed 5 bases and J shed 4 bases, with 10 bases lying between them. The CDR3 is 13 amino acids.